This T cell receptor beta chain was documented in a study of T cell changes during pregnancy in multiple sclerosis. Method: immunoSEQ multiplex PCR; TCRdb's copy keeps in-frame clones and lacks some. The table shows roughly 27,000 clones, with around 85% occurring only once. The CDR3 consists of 15 residues. In germline, CDR1 is MRHNA, CDR2 SNTAGT. The V segment lost 3 bases and the J segment 7 bases; nucleotides outside the gene matches: 7. The sequencing used CD8+ T cells from peripheral blood mononuclear cells, collected after pregnancy. The chain is built from TRBV6-4 and TRBJ2-1; 9 nucleotides match TRBD2. This TCR came from a female donor with multiple sclerosis, enrolled in a pregnancy study. The CDR3 sequence: CASSETSGGRNEQFF. In DNA, the CDR3 is TGTGCCAGCAGTGAGACCAGCGGGGGGCGTAATGAGCAGTTCTTC.